This record covers a single T cell receptor (beta chain). Profiled with immunoSEQ multiplex PCR; TCRdb holds only in-frame clones, not every one. The profile shows 210,000 or so clones, about 87% of them singletons. This sample was included in a study of blood T cell repertoires in COVID-19. Cohorts were based on clinical histories the participants reported. Germline V gives CDR1 SGHDT, CDR2 YYEEEE. This CDR3 region has 14 residues. Germline trimming cut 6 bases from V and 8 bases from J; bases unmatched to any gene: 10. The rearrangement joins TRBV5-6 to TRBJ2-1; 8 bases are shared with TRBD2. The sample taken for sequencing was PBMCs or T cells enriched from blood (not recorded which). The sequence derives from a woman under 40 who had been exposed to COVID-19. Here the CDR3 reads CASTPPGRVYEQFF. DNA of the CDR3: TGTGCCAGCACCCCACCCGGGAGGGTCTATGAGCAGTTCTTC.